This is a list of T cell receptor beta chains from one sample in a study of Tregs in tolerant kidney transplant recipients. Method: immunoSEQ multiplex PCR; TCRdb's copy keeps in-frame clones and lacks some. The sample lists tens of thousands of clones, 75% to 95% occurring once. Sequencing was carried out using Tregs from blood. These TCRs come from a human donor in good health. Each CDR3 is given with its conserved first and last residue. A D gene is named only where the DNA matches it firmly. Some rows have no size entry. The others give once, few or many, or a class for an expanded clone.

v_call: TRBV2
d_call: TRBD1
clone_size: .
j_call: TRBJ2-4
cdr3_aa: CASSTTGGWGNIQYF
cdr3_nt: TGTGCCAGCAGTACTACAGGGGGCTGGGGAAACATTCAGTACTTC

v_call: TRBV7-6
d_call: TRBD1
clone_size: .
j_call: TRBJ1-4
cdr3_aa: CASSSSRQGNDEKLFF
cdr3_nt: TGTGCCAGCAGCAGCTCTCGACAGGGAAATGACGAAAAACTGTTTTTT

v_call: TRBV5-1
d_call: TRBD1
clone_size: .
j_call: TRBJ1-2
cdr3_aa: CASSLIGTGANYGYTF
cdr3_nt: TGCGCCAGCAGCTTGATCGGGACAGGAGCTAACTATGGCTACACCTTC

v_call: TRBV18
d_call: .
clone_size: .
j_call: TRBJ1-2
cdr3_aa: CASSLDWNGHTF
cdr3_nt: TGTGCCAGCTCCCTTGATTGGAATGGCCACACCTTC

v_call: TRBV11-2
d_call: .
clone_size: .
j_call: TRBJ2-4
cdr3_aa: CASSVTPQNIQYF
cdr3_nt: TGTGCCAGCAGCGTAACCCCTCAAAACATTCAGTACTTC

v_call: TRBV5-6
d_call: .
clone_size: .
j_call: TRBJ1-3
cdr3_aa: CASSLFGGSGNTIYF
cdr3_nt: TGTGCCAGCAGCTTGTTCGGTGGGTCTGGAAACACCATATATTTT

v_call: TRBV29-1
d_call: .
clone_size: few
j_call: TRBJ2-3
cdr3_aa: CSVGRAVTDTQYF
cdr3_nt: TGCAGCGTTGGGCGGGCCGTCACAGATACGCAGTATTTT

v_call: TRBV18
d_call: .
clone_size: .
j_call: TRBJ2-7
cdr3_aa: CASSPSAGTYEQYF
cdr3_nt: TGTGCCAGCTCACCATCCGCCGGAACCTACGAGCAGTACTTC

v_call: TRBV2
d_call: .
clone_size: .
j_call: TRBJ1-5
cdr3_aa: CASSFHFIGTNSGQPQHF
cdr3_nt: TGTGCCAGCAGTTTTCACTTTATAGGGACAAATTCGGGTCAGCCCCAGCATTTT

v_call: TRBV7-3
d_call: .
clone_size: .
j_call: TRBJ1-1
cdr3_aa: CASSLTRSDANTEAFF
cdr3_nt: TGTGCCAGCAGCTTAACTCGGTCGGATGCGAACACTGAAGCTTTCTTT

v_call: TRBV25-1
d_call: .
clone_size: .
j_call: TRBJ2-1
cdr3_aa: CASVPTGAVHYNEQFF
cdr3_nt: TGTGCCAGCGTACCGACGGGTGCGGTACACTACAATGAGCAGTTCTTC

v_call: TRBV5-1
d_call: .
clone_size: .
j_call: TRBJ2-1
cdr3_aa: CASSDLSGEQFF
cdr3_nt: TGCGCCAGCAGCGATTTGAGCGGTGAGCAGTTCTTC

v_call: TRBV5-1
d_call: .
clone_size: .
j_call: TRBJ2-3
cdr3_aa: CASSLDPTDTQYF
cdr3_nt: TGCGCCAGCAGCTTGGATCCGACAGATACGCAGTATTTT

v_call: TRBV5-1
d_call: .
clone_size: .
j_call: TRBJ2-6
cdr3_aa: CASSLGPGASGANVLTF
cdr3_nt: TGCGCCAGCAGCTTGGGACCGGGGGCCTCTGGGGCCAACGTCCTGACTTTC

v_call: TRBV10-3
d_call: .
clone_size: few
j_call: TRBJ2-7
cdr3_aa: CAISETQSAYEQYF
cdr3_nt: TGTGCCATCAGTGAGACCCAATCCGCCTACGAGCAGTACTTC

v_call: TRBV11-2
d_call: TRBD1
clone_size: .
j_call: TRBJ2-3
cdr3_aa: CASSRPGTGVDTQYF
cdr3_nt: TGTGCCAGCAGCCGACCCGGGACAGGGGTAGATACGCAGTATTTT

v_call: TRBV14
d_call: TRBD1
clone_size: .
j_call: TRBJ2-7
cdr3_aa: CASSQFRGRLYEQYF
cdr3_nt: TGTGCCAGCAGCCAATTCAGGGGGCGCCTCTACGAGCAGTACTTC

v_call: TRBV6-4
d_call: .
clone_size: .
j_call: TRBJ2-1
cdr3_aa: CASSRGPPYNEQFF
cdr3_nt: TGTGCCAGCAGTCGAGGGCCGCCCTACAATGAGCAGTTCTTC

v_call: TRBV4-1
d_call: TRBD1
clone_size: .
j_call: TRBJ2-7
cdr3_aa: CASSQSGTAYEQYF
cdr3_nt: TGCGCCAGCAGCCAGTCCGGGACAGCCTACGAGCAGTACTTC

v_call: TRBV9
d_call: .
clone_size: .
j_call: TRBJ2-7
cdr3_aa: CASSVGVPTYEQYF
cdr3_nt: TGTGCCAGCAGCGTAGGGGTTCCCACCTACGAGCAGTACTTC

v_call: TRBV7-2
d_call: .
clone_size: .
j_call: TRBJ2-5
cdr3_aa: CASSPRTTETQYF
cdr3_nt: TGTGCCAGCAGCCCCCGGACTACAGAGACCCAGTACTTC

v_call: TRBV11-2
d_call: .
clone_size: .
j_call: TRBJ1-2
cdr3_aa: CASSLPRGPRGYTF
cdr3_nt: TGTGCCAGCAGCCTTCCCAGAGGTCCTCGGGGCTACACCTTC

v_call: TRBV25-1
d_call: .
clone_size: .
j_call: TRBJ1-5
cdr3_aa: CASSDRYSNQPQHF
cdr3_nt: TGTGCCAGCAGTGATAGGTATAGCAATCAGCCCCAGCATTTT

v_call: TRBV4-1
d_call: TRBD1
clone_size: .
j_call: TRBJ1-4
cdr3_aa: CASSQDRRGEKLFF
cdr3_nt: TGCGCCAGCAGCCAAGATCGCAGGGGGGAAAAACTGTTTTTT

v_call: TRBV6-6
d_call: .
clone_size: once
j_call: TRBJ1-6
cdr3_aa: CASSYPGWKPNSPLHF
cdr3_nt: TGTGCCAGCAGTTACCCAGGGTGGAAGCCTAATTCACCCCTCCACTTT

v_call: TRBV10-3
d_call: TRBD2
clone_size: .
j_call: TRBJ2-5
cdr3_aa: CAISLGLAETQYF
cdr3_nt: TGTGCCATCAGTTTAGGACTAGCAGAGACCCAGTACTTC

v_call: TRBV5-4
d_call: .
clone_size: .
j_call: TRBJ2-2
cdr3_aa: CASSLTNRELFF
cdr3_nt: TGTGCCAGCAGCTTGACCAATCGGGAGCTGTTTTTT

v_call: TRBV7-3
d_call: .
clone_size: .
j_call: TRBJ2-2
cdr3_aa: CASSQRVGFDGELFF
cdr3_nt: TGTGCCAGCAGCCAGCGCGTCGGTTTTGACGGGGAGCTGTTTTTT

v_call: TRBV11-3
d_call: TRBD1
clone_size: .
j_call: TRBJ2-2
cdr3_aa: CASSLQGGRTRGEMLFF
cdr3_nt: TGTGCCAGCAGCCTACAGGGGGGAAGGACTCGGGGAGAGATGCTGTTTTTT

v_call: TRBV15
d_call: .
clone_size: once
j_call: TRBJ2-5
cdr3_aa: CATSRLPPGARETQYF
cdr3_nt: TGTGCCACCAGCAGACTACCCCCGGGGGCGAGGGAGACCCAGTACTTC

v_call: TRBV5-5
d_call: .
clone_size: .
j_call: TRBJ2-7
cdr3_aa: CASSLGTAAYEQYF
cdr3_nt: TGTGCCAGCAGCTTGGGGACCGCAGCCTACGAGCAGTACTTC

v_call: TRBV7-9
d_call: .
clone_size: .
j_call: TRBJ1-2
cdr3_aa: CASSPDNYGGYTF
cdr3_nt: TGTGCCAGCAGCCCAGACAACTACGGGGGCTACACCTTC

v_call: TRBV5-6
d_call: TRBD1
clone_size: .
j_call: TRBJ1-4
cdr3_aa: CASSPRTGFNEKLFF
cdr3_nt: TGTGCCAGCAGCCCCAGGACAGGGTTCAATGAAAAACTGTTTTTT

v_call: TRBV20-1
d_call: .
clone_size: .
j_call: TRBJ2-7
cdr3_aa: CGLRSGYEQYF
cdr3_nt: TGCGGGCTGAGGAGCGGCTACGAGCAGTACTTC

v_call: TRBV7-9
d_call: TRBD2
clone_size: few
j_call: TRBJ2-3
cdr3_aa: CASSLPLWGGGATDTQYF
cdr3_nt: TGTGCCAGCAGCTTACCCCTCTGGGGCGGGGGGGCAACAGATACGCAGTATTTT

v_call: TRBV10-2
d_call: .
clone_size: .
j_call: TRBJ2-2
cdr3_aa: CASSEGLSNTGELFF
cdr3_nt: TGCGCCAGCAGTGAGGGGTTATCTAACACCGGGGAGCTGTTTTTT

v_call: TRBV18
d_call: TRBD2
clone_size: .
j_call: TRBJ2-7
cdr3_aa: CASSPWTSGRLPSRDEQYF
cdr3_nt: TGTGCCAGCTCACCATGGACTAGCGGGAGGTTGCCAAGTAGGGACGAGCAGTACTTC

v_call: TRBV15
d_call: .
clone_size: .
j_call: TRBJ2-3
cdr3_aa: CATSRSRGVAGITDTQYF
cdr3_nt: TGTGCCACCAGCAGATCCAGGGGGGTAGCGGGAATCACAGATACGCAGTATTTT

v_call: TRBV5-1
d_call: .
clone_size: .
j_call: TRBJ2-7
cdr3_aa: CASSLQGYEQYF
cdr3_nt: TGCGCCAGCAGCTTACAGGGTTACGAGCAGTACTTC

v_call: TRBV6-4
d_call: TRBD1
clone_size: .
j_call: TRBJ1-1
cdr3_aa: CASSSDRGTEAFF
cdr3_nt: TGTGCCAGCAGTTCTGACAGGGGGACTGAAGCTTTCTTT

v_call: TRBV7-7
d_call: .
clone_size: .
j_call: TRBJ2-3
cdr3_aa: CASSLTSNGDTQYF
cdr3_nt: TGTGCCAGCAGCCTAACCTCGAATGGAGATACGCAGTATTTT

v_call: TRBV6-1
d_call: .
clone_size: few
j_call: TRBJ2-7
cdr3_aa: CASSENGHFWHF
cdr3_nt: TGTGCCAGCAGTGAAAACGGTCACTTCTGGCACTTC

v_call: TRBV18
d_call: TRBD1
clone_size: .
j_call: TRBJ2-3
cdr3_aa: CASTQGAGTDTQYF
cdr3_nt: TGTGCCAGCACCCAGGGGGCAGGCACAGATACGCAGTATTTT

v_call: TRBV2
d_call: .
clone_size: .
j_call: TRBJ2-7
cdr3_aa: CASRISYEQYF
cdr3_nt: TGTGCCAGTCGGATCTCCTACGAGCAGTACTTC

v_call: TRBV2
d_call: TRBD1
clone_size: once
j_call: TRBJ2-1
cdr3_aa: CASSWQTGTSEQFF
cdr3_nt: TGTGCCAGCAGCTGGCAGACAGGGACGTCGGAGCAGTTCTTC

v_call: TRBV6-5
d_call: TRBD2
clone_size: .
j_call: TRBJ2-7
cdr3_aa: CASSYSRLAARVEQYF
cdr3_nt: TGTGCCAGCAGTTACTCGAGACTAGCGGCCCGGGTCGAGCAGTACTTC

v_call: TRBV5-4
d_call: TRBD2
clone_size: once
j_call: TRBJ2-3
cdr3_aa: CASTIAGGNTDTQYF
cdr3_nt: TGTGCCAGCACTATAGCGGGAGGGAACACAGATACGCAGTATTTT

v_call: TRBV27
d_call: .
clone_size: .
j_call: TRBJ1-5
cdr3_aa: CASRTIRDNQPQHF
cdr3_nt: TGTGCCAGCAGGACTATCAGGGACAATCAGCCCCAGCATTTT

v_call: TRBV7-8
d_call: .
clone_size: .
j_call: TRBJ1-6
cdr3_aa: CASSLLPVPGFVNSPLHF
cdr3_nt: TGTGCCAGCAGCTTACTTCCCGTACCGGGGTTCGTTAATTCACCCCTCCACTTT